This T cell receptor beta chain was sequenced for a study of T cells in Graves' hyperthyroidism and ophthalmopathy. Study-wide context: Peripheral blood was obtained at initial diagnosis, preceding any treatment.

Study observations and caveats: Using 13 V-J features, a model discriminated ophthalmopathy from stable hyperthyroidism. Researchers found most expanded thyroid clonotypes above 0.001 in blood as well.

This clonotype was found many times. Its specificity is unknown. J gave up 7 bases and V 5 bases, and 10 bases lay outside the gene matches. The CDR3 has 14 amino acids. It was RNA transcripts that yielded the amplified TCR beta CDR3 regions. The HTBI set primed first-round TCR CDR3 RT-PCR. TCRdb passed the multiplex PCR reads through MiXCR, listing each CDR3 protein once. Of 600,000 to 700,000 distinct CDR3 sequences in the sample, around 15% were seen once. The chain joins TRBV12-3 or TRBV12-4 to TRBJ1-2; 7 bases fit TRBD1. The material sequenced was blood. This sequence was found in a woman aged 40 to 50 with Graves' ophthalmopathy. The CDR3 region is CASSPSTGEGGYTF. CDR3 nucleotide sequence: TGTGCCAGCAGTCCTTCTACAGGGGAGGGTGGCTACACCTTC.